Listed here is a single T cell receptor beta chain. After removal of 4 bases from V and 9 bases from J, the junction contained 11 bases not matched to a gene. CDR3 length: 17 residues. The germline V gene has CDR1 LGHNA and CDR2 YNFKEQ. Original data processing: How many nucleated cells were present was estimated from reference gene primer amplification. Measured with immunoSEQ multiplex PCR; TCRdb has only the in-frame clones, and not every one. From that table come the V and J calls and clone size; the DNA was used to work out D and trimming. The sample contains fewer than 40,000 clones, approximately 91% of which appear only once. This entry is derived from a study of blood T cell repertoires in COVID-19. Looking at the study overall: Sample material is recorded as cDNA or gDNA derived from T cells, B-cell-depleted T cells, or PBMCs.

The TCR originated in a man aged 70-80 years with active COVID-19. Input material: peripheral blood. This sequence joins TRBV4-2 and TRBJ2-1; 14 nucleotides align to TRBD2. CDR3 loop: CASSRTTGGLAGAEQFF. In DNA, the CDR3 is TGTGCCAGCAGCCGCACAACCGGGGGACTAGCGGGAGCTGAGCAGTTCTTC.